The 14 T cell receptor beta chains below come from one sample, sequenced in a study of low-dose radiotherapy and immunotherapy resistance in tumors. Time point described: after trial treatment. Documented treatment: LDRT plus nivolumab, ipilimumab, low-dose cyclophosphamide and aspirin (RACIN trial). TRAV- and TRBV-specific primers, spanning alpha and beta chains, primed first-strand cDNA. The authors amplified TCRs for approximately 18 PCR cycles with a constant-region primer and a V-primer adapter. Via MiXCR, TCRdb re-called the reads, giving one row per CDR3 protein. The sample lists 65,000 to 95,000 distinct CDR3 sequences, 17% occurring once. The sample consisted of PBMCs, taken after low-dose radiotherapy plus immunotherapy. These receptors came from a male donor with prostate cancer.

In its sample, this clonotype was seen many times. J is TRBJ2-1 and V is TRBV7-2; 8 bases are shared with TRBD1. Germline assignment: CDR1 SGHTA and CDR2 FQGNSA. The ends lost 5 bases at V and 4 bases at J; junction bases unmatched: 7. The CDR3 totals 15 residues. CDR3 amino acids: CASSHGQGPYNEQFF. In DNA, the CDR3 is TGTGCCAGCAGCCACGGACAGGGTCCTTACAATGAGCAGTTCTTC.

This clonotype was recorded at least ten times. The V and J genes are TRBV14 and TRBJ2-1; D is undetermined. The V gene lost 0 bases and the J gene lost 9 bases, with 12 bases spanning the gap. Germline assignment: CDR1 SGHDN and CDR2 FVKESK. The CDR3 length is 14 residues. The chain's CDR3 is CASSQDLKGSEQFF. DNA for the CDR3: TGTGCCAGCAGCCAAGATCTGAAGGGCAGTGAGCAGTTCTTC.

This clonotype was counted a single time. It is likely a read error: a sequence one base away is far more abundant. V gene TRBV5-3 combines with J gene TRBJ2-5, with TRBD2 matching over 14 bases. TRBV5-3 is treated as an ORF (open reading frame) with a function not yet certain. The CDR3 covers 16 residues. CDR3 in amino acids: CVSRLGLAGDQETQYF. CDR3 bases: TGTGTCAGCAGACTGGGACTAGCGGGAGACCAAGAGACCCAGTACTTC.

This clonotype was detected ten times or more. This sequence joins TRBV5-1 and TRBJ1-1; no clear D. Germline CDR1 reads SGHRS; CDR2 reads YFSETQ. There are 13 residues in the CDR3. V lost 5 bases, J lost 1 base, and 9 bases lay in between. The CDR3 protein is CASRTRTNTEAFF. CDR3 bases: TGCGCCAGCAGGACTAGGACGAACACTGAAGCTTTCTTT.

This clonotype occurred many times. The chain employs TRBV5-1 and TRBJ2-1; D possibly corresponds to TRBD2 (6 bases). Germline V lookup: CDR1 SGHRS, CDR2 YFSETQ. CDR3 length: 15 amino acids. V lost 4 bases and J lost 3, with 14 bases in between. The CDR3 protein is CASSGTVYGYNEQFF. The CDR3 nucleotides read TGCGCCAGCAGCGGGACTGTTTACGGCTACAATGAGCAGTTCTTC.

This clonotype was counted many times. The CDR3, as DNA: TGTGCCAGCAGCCCCCGAGGAGCGGGAGGGCCCGAGCAAGAGACCCAGTACTTC. It specifies CASSPRGAGGPEQETQYF. This sequence joins TRBV3-1 and TRBJ2-5; 10 nucleotides agree with TRBD2. Looked up from germline, CDR1 is LGHDT and CDR2 is YNNKEL (reference sequence). The V and J ends lost 4 bases and 2 bases, in that order; junction bases with no gene match: 13. The CDR3 extends over 18 amino acids.

This clonotype has ten or more counts. The chain uses TRBV20-1 and TRBJ2-7, with D perhaps matching TRBD2 (6 bases). Deletions cut 5 bases from V and 6 bases from J, with 17 bases between. The germline gives CDR1 DFQATT, CDR2 SNEGSKA (reference sequence). The CDR3 totals 13 residues. CDR3 sequence reads: CSAPPRWEAEQYF. The CDR3 DNA reads TGCAGTGCTCCCCCCCGTTGGGAGGCCGAGCAGTACTTC.

The table lists this clonotype with many counts. The rearrangement uses TRBV29-1 and TRBJ2-5, with TRBD2 as a possible D gene (5 bases). This CDR3 comprises 12 residues. V was trimmed by 4 bases and J by 1 base, leaving 7 bases between them. Looked up from germline, CDR1 is SQVTM and CDR2 is ANQGSEA. DNA of the CDR3: TGCAGCGTTGGCGGGTCCCAAGAGACCCAGTACTTC. It specifies CSVGGSQETQYF.

At least ten counts were recorded for this clonotype. The CDR3 here is CASSLRQNTEAFF. The DNA for the CDR3 is TGTGCCAGCAGCCTTCGACAAAACACTGAAGCTTTCTTT. The genes are TRBV7-2 and TRBJ1-1; D is unresolved. This CDR3 is built from 13 residues. Germline V gene data show CDR1 as SGHTA and CDR2 as FQGNSA. V was trimmed by 5 bases and J by 2 bases, leaving 9 bases between them. The variable domain in full, with the rest retrieved from reference TRBV7-2 and TRBJ1-1, is GAGVSQSPSNKVTEKGKDVELRCDPISGHTALYWYRQSLGQGLEFLIYFQGNSAPDKSGLPSDRFSAERTGGSVSTLTIQRTQQEDSAVYLCASSLRQNTEAFFGQGTRLTVV.

This clonotype showed up many times. The V gene is TRBV5-4, the J gene TRBJ1-4; D remains unclear. This CDR3 has 14 amino acids. Germline V gene lookup returns CDR1 SGHNT and CDR2 YYREEE (reference sequence). V was clipped by 5 bases and J by 8 bases, with 16 bases between them. CDR3 coding DNA: TGTGCCAGCAGTCGAGACGGACTTGAAGAAAAACTGTTTTTT. Translated, it gives CASSRDGLEEKLFF.

This clonotype was observed many times. The rearrangement joins TRBV30 to TRBJ1-2; possibly TRBD1 for D (5 bases). The V gene lost 0 bases and the J gene lost 8 bases, with 13 bases spanning the gap. The CDR3 runs 13 residues. The V gene's germline CDR1 is GTSNPN and CDR2 SVGIG (reference sequence). CDR3 sequence reads: CAWSVPPGSGYTF. CDR3 DNA sequence: TGTGCCTGGAGTGTCCCCCCAGGGTCGGGCTACACCTTC.

This clonotype has ten or more counts. V is TRBV7-2 and J is TRBJ2-1; D is uncertain. V lost 1 base, J lost 0 bases, and 13 bases lay in between. The CDR3 extends over 17 amino acids. Germline loops: CDR1 SGHTA, CDR2 FQGNSA. CDR3 nucleotide sequence: TGTGCCAGCAGCTTAGAGGGCGGAGTGGCCTCCTACAATGAGCAGTTCTTC. Its protein product is CASSLEGGVASYNEQFF.

This clonotype was recorded at least ten times. The junction does not match germline at one end; this may be a read error. This chain joins TRBV2 and TRBJ2-2; 11 nucleotides align to TRBD2. This CDR3 has 12 amino acids. Germline lookup yields CDR1 SNHLY and CDR2 FYNNEI. CDR3 nucleotides: TGCACTAGCGGGAGAGGGACCGGGGAGCTGTTTTTT. It codes for CTSGRGTGELFF. The entire variable domain, with the rest obtained from reference TRBV2 and TRBJ2-2, is as follows: EPEVTQTPSHQVTQMGQEVILRCVPISNHLYFYWYRQILGQKVEFLVSFYNNEISEKSEIFDDQFSVERPDGSNFTLKIRSTKLEDSAMYFCTSGRGTGELFFGEGSRLTVL.

This clonotype was recorded many times. V and J are TRBV28 and TRBJ1-2, with TRBD1 as a possible D gene (5 bases). CDR1 and CDR2 from the germline V gene are MDHEN and SYDVKM. Trimming took 8 bases from V and 8 from J, leaving 18 bases between them. This CDR3 region has 13 residues. CDR3 nucleotides: TGTGCCAGCCGTGACAGCGGCCTATTCGGCTACACCTTC. Protein product: CASRDSGLFGYTF.